This TCR beta chain was identified during a study of shared clonotypes between healthy human individuals. Authors' processing steps: ImmunoSEQ supplied junction-only sequences lacking quality scores, so filtering was different. Using immunoSEQ multiplex PCR, the repertoire was profiled, and TCRdb retains in-frame clones only, with some absent. V, J and clone size are taken as reported in that table, and D and trimming were inferred from the DNA itself. The sample has roughly 2.6 million clones; around 90% are singletons. This CDR3 comprises 12 residues. Germline CDR1 and CDR2: ENHRY and SYGVKD. The J segment lost 4 bases and the V segment lost 11 bases, leaving 5 bases of the junction unmatched.

The J gene is TRBJ1-3, the V gene TRBV10-3; TRBD1 matches 7 bases. This TCR derives from a young man in good health. Sample: naive CD4+ T cells sorted from blood. Regarding subset: CD45RA+ positively selected. The CDR3 sequence is CAVQGRGNTIYF. Written as DNA, the CDR3 is TGTGCCGTACAGGGGCGCGGAAACACCATATATTTT.